This T cell receptor beta chain comes out of a study of cytomegalovirus exposure and HLA in healthy donors. The CDR3 contains 13 residues. J was trimmed by 11 bases and V by 4 bases; bases with no gene match: 9. The germline CDR1 and CDR2 sequences are SGHTA and FQGNSA. Data came from immunoSEQ multiplex PCR; TCRdb stores just in-frame clones and leaves some out. The table shows 150,000 to 200,000 clones, with more than 75% occurring only once. The receptor was derived from a young man in good health and CMV-seropositive. Specimen: PBMCs. The chain recombines TRBV7-2 with TRBJ2-3, with 7 bases matching TRBD2. The CDR3, as DNA: TGTGCCAGCAGCTCAGTGGGGTTAGCGGGGCAGTATTTT. Its translation is CASSSVGLAGQYF.